The present TCR beta chain was sequenced within a study of Graves' ophthalmopathy and Graves' hyperthyroidism. RNA transcripts yielded amplified TCR beta CDR3 regions. First-round RT-PCR used HTBI primers; second-round multiplex PCR followed. TCRdb analysed the multiplex PCR reads with MiXCR anew, one entry per CDR3 protein. The data show approximately 480,000 distinct CDR3 sequences, approximately 15% seen once. V lost 1 base and J 1 base, leaving 10 bases between the germline ends. Germline V gene lookup returns CDR1 SGHAT and CDR2 FQNNGV. The CDR3 is 15 amino acids. This clonotype was seen at least ten times.

Sequenced sample: blood. The source is a woman in her twenties or thirties with Graves' ophthalmopathy. This sequence joins TRBV11-2 and TRBJ1-1; D is perhaps TRBD1 (5 bases). This CDR3 reads CASSLAATANTEAFF. DNA of the CDR3: TGTGCCAGCAGCTTAGCTGCGACAGCGAACACTGAAGCTTTCTTT.